The rows below give T cell receptor beta chains drawn from one sample of a study of human T cells and chemical hapten exposure. Each CDR3 protein is one row after TCRdb ran MiXCR on the RACE reads. The table includes around 340,000 distinct CDR3 sequences, about 7% detected once. This specimen was whole blood, taken in connection with sensitization to the hapten diphenylcyclopropenone (DPC). These receptor sequences come from a young woman with alopecia areata. Some clones in this sample may be carry-over from other donors' samples. The conserved cysteine and the conserved F or W are not part of the CDR3 here. The order of the fields is V gene, D gene, J gene, CDR3 protein. D genes are given only for firm matches.

TRBV25-1	TRBD2	TRBJ2-1	ASSELAGGTKNEQF
TRBV4-3	TRBD1	TRBJ2-3	ASSQEETGINVGGTDTQY
TRBV15	TRBD2	TRBJ2-1	ATSRGSGGSNEQF
TRBV6-5	-	TRBJ2-1	ASRSGTYSYNEQF
TRBV29-1	TRBD1	TRBJ2-7	SVERTGGNEQY
TRBV20-1	-	TRBJ1-5	SASGQYNQPQH
TRBV6-2/TRBV6-3	-	TRBJ2-1	ASRPDGRETNEQF
TRBV21-1	-	TRBJ1-1	ASSKQDGNTEAF
TRBV5-1	-	TRBJ1-1	ASSLGGGGTEAF
TRBV27	-	TRBJ2-7	ASSLNRPSKQY
TRBV9	-	TRBJ2-1	ASSIWDQNNEQF
TRBV6-5	TRBD1	TRBJ1-6	ASSYTETGYNSPLH
TRBV12-3/TRBV12-4	-	TRBJ1-1	ASSLRGTGFSTEAF
TRBV6-5	-	TRBJ1-6	ATKQGAYNSPLH
TRBV27	TRBD1	TRBJ1-6	ASRKDRATYNSPLQ
TRBV5-1	TRBD1	TRBJ2-7	ASSPAGTGAVGEQY
TRBV29-1	TRBD1	TRBJ1-1	SGKTGVAEAF
TRBV20-1	TRBD1	TRBJ1-5	SARQPGQQYSNQPQH
TRBV24-1	TRBD1	TRBJ1-5	ATSDSGTGFNQPQH
TRBV24-1	-	TRBJ2-3	ATSRGSAAWGTDTQY
TRBV4-2	-	TRBJ1-5	ASSQEATSDYSNQPQH
TRBV9	TRBD1	TRBJ1-1	ASSVTGETEAF